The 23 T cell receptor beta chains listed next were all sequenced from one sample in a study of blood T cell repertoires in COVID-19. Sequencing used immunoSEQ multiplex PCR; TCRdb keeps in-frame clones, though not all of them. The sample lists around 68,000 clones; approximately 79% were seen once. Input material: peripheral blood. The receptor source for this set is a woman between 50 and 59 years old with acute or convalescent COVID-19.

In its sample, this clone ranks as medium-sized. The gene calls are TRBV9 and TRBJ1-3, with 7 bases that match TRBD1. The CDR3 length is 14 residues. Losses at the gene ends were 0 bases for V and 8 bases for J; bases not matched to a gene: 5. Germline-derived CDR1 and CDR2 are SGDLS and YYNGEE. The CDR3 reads CASSVEGRGDTIYF. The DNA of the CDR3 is TGTGCCAGCAGCGTAGAGGGCAGGGGGGACACCATATATTTT.

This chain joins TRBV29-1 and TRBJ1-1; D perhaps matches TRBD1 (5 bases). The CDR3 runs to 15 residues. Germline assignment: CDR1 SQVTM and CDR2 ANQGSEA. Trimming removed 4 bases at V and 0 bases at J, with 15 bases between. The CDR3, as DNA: TGCAGCGTTGCGGCAGGGTGGGGAATGAACACTGAAGCTTTCTTT. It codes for CSVAAGWGMNTEAFF.

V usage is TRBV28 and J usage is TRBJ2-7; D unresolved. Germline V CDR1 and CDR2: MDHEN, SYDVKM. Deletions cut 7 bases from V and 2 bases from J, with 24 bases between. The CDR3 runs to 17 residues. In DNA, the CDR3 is TGTGCCAGCACCCCTCGGATCGGTTTACCTGGAGCCTACGAGCAGTACTTC. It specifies CASTPRIGLPGAYEQYF.

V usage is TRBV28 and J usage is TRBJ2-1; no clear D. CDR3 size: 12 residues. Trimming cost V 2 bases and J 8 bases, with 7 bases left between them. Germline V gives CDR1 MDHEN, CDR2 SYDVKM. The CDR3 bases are TGTGCCAGCAGTTTACCCACGGATGAGCAGTTCTTC. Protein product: CASSLPTDEQFF.

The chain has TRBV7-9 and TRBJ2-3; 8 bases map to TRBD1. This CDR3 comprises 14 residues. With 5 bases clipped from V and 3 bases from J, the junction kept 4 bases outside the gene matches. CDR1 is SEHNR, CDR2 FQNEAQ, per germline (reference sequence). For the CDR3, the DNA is TGTGCCAGCAGCGCTCAGGGGGCTACAGATACGCAGTATTTT. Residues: CASSAQGATDTQYF. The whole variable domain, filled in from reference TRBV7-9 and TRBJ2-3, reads DTGVSQNPRHKITKRGQNVTFRCDPISEHNRLYWYRQTLGQGPEFLTYFQNEAQLEKSRLLSDRFSAERPKGSFSTLEIQRTEQGDSAMYLCASSAQGATDTQYFGPGTRLTVL.

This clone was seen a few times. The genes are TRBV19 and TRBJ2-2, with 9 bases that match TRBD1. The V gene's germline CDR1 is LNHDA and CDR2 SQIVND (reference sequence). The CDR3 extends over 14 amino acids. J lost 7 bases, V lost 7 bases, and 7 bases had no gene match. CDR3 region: CASKSGTGSGELFF. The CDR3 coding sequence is TGTGCCAGTAAATCTGGGACAGGGAGCGGGGAGCTGTTTTTT.

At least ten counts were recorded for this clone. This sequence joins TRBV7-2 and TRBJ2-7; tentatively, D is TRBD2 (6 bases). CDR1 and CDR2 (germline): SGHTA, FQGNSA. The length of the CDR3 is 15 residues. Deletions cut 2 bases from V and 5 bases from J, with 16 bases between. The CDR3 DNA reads TGTGCCAGCAGCTTACAGACGCTAGCGCTCGACGAGCAGTACTTC. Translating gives CASSLQTLALDEQYF.

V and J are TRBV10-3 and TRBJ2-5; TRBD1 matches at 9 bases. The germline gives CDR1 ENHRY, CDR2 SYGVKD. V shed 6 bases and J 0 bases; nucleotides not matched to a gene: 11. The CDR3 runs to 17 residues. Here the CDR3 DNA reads TGTGCCATCAGCCGGGACAGGGTAGGCCAGTACCAAGAGACCCAGTACTTC. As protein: CAISRDRVGQYQETQYF.

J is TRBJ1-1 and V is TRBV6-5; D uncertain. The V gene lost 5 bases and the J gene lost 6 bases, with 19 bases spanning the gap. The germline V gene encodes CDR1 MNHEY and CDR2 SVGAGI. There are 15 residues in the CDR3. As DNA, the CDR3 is TGTGCCAGCAGTACCTTGGGGTTAGGAGGTCCTGAAGCTTTCTTT. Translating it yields CASSTLGLGGPEAFF.

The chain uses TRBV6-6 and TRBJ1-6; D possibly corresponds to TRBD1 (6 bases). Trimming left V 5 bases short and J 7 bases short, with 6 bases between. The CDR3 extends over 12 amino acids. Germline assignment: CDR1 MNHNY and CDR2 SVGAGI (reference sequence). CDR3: CASSRGNSPLHF. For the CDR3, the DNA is TGTGCCAGCAGTAGGGGGAATTCACCCCTCCACTTT.

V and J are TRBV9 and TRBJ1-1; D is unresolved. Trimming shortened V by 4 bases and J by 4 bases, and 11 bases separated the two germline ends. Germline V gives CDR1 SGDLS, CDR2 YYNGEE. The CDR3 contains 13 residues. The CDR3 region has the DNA TGTGCCAGCAGCCACGGGGATATCACTGAAGCTTTCTTT. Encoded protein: CASSHGDITEAFF.

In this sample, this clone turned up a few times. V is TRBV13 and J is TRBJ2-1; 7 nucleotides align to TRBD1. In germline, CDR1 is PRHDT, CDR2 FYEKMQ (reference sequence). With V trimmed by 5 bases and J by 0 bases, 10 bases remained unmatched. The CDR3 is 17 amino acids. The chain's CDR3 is CASSPRTGPSSYNEQFF. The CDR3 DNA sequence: TGTGCCAGCAGCCCGAGGACAGGACCGAGCTCCTACAATGAGCAGTTCTTC.

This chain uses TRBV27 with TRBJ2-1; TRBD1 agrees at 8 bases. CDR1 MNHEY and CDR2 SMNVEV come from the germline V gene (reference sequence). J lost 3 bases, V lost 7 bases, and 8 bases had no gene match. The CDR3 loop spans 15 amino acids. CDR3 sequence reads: CASKDGTGVYNEQFF. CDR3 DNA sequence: TGTGCCAGCAAAGATGGGACAGGAGTCTACAATGAGCAGTTCTTC.

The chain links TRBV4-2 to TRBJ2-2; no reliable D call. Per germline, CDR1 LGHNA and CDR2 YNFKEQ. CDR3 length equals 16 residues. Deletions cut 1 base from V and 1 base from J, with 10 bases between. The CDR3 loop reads CASSQVSPVNTGELFF. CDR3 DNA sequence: TGTGCCAGCAGCCAAGTGAGCCCGGTGAACACCGGGGAGCTGTTTTTT.

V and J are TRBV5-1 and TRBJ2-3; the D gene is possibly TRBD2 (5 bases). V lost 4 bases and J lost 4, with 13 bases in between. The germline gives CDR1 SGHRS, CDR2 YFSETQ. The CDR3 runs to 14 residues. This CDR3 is CASSGPPGADTQYF. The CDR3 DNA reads TGCGCCAGCAGCGGGCCCCCCGGGGCAGATACGCAGTATTTT.

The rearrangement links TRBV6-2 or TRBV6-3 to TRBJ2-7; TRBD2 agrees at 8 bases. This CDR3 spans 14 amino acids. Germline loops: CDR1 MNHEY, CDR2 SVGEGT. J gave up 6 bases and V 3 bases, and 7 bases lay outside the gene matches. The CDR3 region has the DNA TGTGCCAGCAGTTATTCCGCGGCGGGAGGCGAGCAGTACTTC. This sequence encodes CASSYSAAGGEQYF.

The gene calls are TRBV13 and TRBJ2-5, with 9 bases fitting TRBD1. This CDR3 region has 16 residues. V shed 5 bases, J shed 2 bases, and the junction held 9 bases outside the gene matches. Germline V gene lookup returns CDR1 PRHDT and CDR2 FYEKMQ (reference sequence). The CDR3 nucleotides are TGTGCCAGCAGCCCAGGGACAGGGTGGGAACAAGAGACCCAGTACTTC. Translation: CASSPGTGWEQETQYF.

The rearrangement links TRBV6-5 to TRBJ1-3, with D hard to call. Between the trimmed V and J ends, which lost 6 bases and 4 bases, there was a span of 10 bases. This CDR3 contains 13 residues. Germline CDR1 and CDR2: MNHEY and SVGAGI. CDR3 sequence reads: CASRNREGNTIYF. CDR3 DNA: TGTGCCAGCAGGAATAGGGAGGGAAACACCATATATTTT.

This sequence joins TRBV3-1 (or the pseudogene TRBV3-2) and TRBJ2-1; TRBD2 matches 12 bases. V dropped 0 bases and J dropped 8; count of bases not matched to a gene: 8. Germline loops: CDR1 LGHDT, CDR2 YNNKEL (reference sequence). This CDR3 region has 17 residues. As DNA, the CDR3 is TGTGCCAGCAGCCAAGAGGGAGGGACTAGCGGGTTCCATGAGCAGTTCTTC. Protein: CASSQEGGTSGFHEQFF.

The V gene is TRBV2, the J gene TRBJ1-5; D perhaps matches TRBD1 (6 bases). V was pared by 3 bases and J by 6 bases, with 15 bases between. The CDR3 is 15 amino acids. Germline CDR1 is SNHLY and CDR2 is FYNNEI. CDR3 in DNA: TGTGCCAGCAGTGACGGGACACCCTCGGGTCAGCCCCAGCATTTT. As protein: CASSDGTPSGQPQHF.

DNA of the CDR3: TGTGCCAGCAGCTTAACTTCGGGTGGTACTGAAGCTTTCTTT. This translates into CASSLTSGGTEAFF. V gene TRBV7-3 combines with J gene TRBJ1-1; no clear D. CDR1 is SGHTA and CDR2 is FQGTGA in the germline V gene. The CDR3 extends over 14 amino acids. Trimming removed 0 bases from V and 5 bases from J, with 10 bases in between. Variable domain in full (rest from reference TRBV7-3 and TRBJ1-1): GAGVSQTPSNKVTEKGKYVELRCDPISGHTALYWYRQSLGQGPEFLIYFQGTGAADDSGLPNDRFFAVRPEGSVSTLKIQRTERGDSAVYLCASSLTSGGTEAFFGQGTRLTVV.

The CDR3 DNA is TGTGCCAGCAGCCGGGGGGGGACATCAAGGACCTATGGCTACACCTTC. Its protein is CASSRGGTSRTYGYTF. The chain carries TRBV5-4 and TRBJ1-2; D is possibly TRBD1 (6 bases). Germline V gene sequence: CDR1 SGHNT, CDR2 YYREEE (reference sequence). There are 16 residues in the CDR3. The V end lost 4 bases, the J end lost 4 bases, and 20 bases lay between the germline ends.

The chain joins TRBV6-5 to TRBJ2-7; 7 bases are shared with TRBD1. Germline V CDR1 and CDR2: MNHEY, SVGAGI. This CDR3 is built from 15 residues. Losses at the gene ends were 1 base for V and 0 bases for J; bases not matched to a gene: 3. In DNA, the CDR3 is TGTGCCAGCAGTTACTTGGCAGGGGGCTCCTACGAGCAGTACTTC. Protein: CASSYLAGGSYEQYF.